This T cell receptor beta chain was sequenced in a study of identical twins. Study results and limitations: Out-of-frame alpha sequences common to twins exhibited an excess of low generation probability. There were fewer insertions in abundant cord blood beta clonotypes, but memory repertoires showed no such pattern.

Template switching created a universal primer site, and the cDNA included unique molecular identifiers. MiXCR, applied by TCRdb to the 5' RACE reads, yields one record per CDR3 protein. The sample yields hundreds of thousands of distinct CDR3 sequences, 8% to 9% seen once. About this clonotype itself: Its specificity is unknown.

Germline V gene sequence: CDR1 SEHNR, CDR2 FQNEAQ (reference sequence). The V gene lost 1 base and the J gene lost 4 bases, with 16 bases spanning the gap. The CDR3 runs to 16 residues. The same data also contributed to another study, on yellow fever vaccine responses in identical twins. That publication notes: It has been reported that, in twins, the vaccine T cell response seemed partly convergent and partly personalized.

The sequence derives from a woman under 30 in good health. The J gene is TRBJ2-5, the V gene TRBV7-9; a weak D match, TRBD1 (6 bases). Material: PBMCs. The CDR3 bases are TGTGCCAGCAGCTTAGATGGGTTCGCAGGGGCAGAGACCCAGTACTTC. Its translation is CASSLDGFAGAETQYF. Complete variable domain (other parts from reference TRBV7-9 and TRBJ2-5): DTGVSQNPRHKITKRGQNVTFRCDPISEHNRLYWYRQTLGQGPEFLTYFQNEAQLEKSRLLSDRFSAERPKGSFSTLEIQRTEQGDSAMYLCASSLDGFAGAETQYFGPGTRLLVL.